The 21 T cell receptor beta chains presented below share a single source sample, sequenced in a study of T cell responses to AZD1222 COVID-19 vaccine. Repertoires were generated with immunoSEQ multiplex PCR, while TCRdb's copy carries only in-frame clones and drops some. This sample has 110,000 or so clones, with approximately 88% found just once. The material was peripheral blood, obtained 28 days after the second AZD1222 dose. The receptors stem from an adult who received the AZD1222 COVID-19 vaccine.

The genes are TRBV7-2 and TRBJ2-5; the D gene is possibly TRBD1 (6 bases). The CDR3 is 15 residues long. From germline, CDR1 is SGHTA and CDR2 FQGNSA. Trimming stripped 5 bases from V and 5 bases from J, with 18 bases between. CDR3 coding DNA: TGTGCCAGCAGCCCAAACAGGGTGGCGGGTGAGACCCAGTACTTC. It codes for CASSPNRVAGETQYF.

This clone was detected once. The rearrangement joins TRBV12-3 or TRBV12-4 to TRBJ1-1; 10 bases are a match to TRBD1. Trimming removed 6 bases from V and 5 bases from J; junction bases left unmatched: 0. This CDR3 contains 12 residues. The CDR3 loop reads CASRGQGTEAFF. Here the CDR3 DNA reads TGTGCCAGCAGGGGACAGGGGACTGAAGCTTTCTTT.

V and J are TRBV7-2 and TRBJ1-2, with a possible D match to TRBD1 (5 bases). V shed 5 bases and J shed 3 bases, with 16 bases lying between them. Germline-derived CDR1 and CDR2 are SGHTA and FQGNSA. This CDR3 region has 15 residues. DNA of the CDR3: TGTGCCAGCAGCCATGCGGGGGGAACCGACTATGGCTACACCTTC. It codes for CASSHAGGTDYGYTF.

This rearrangement joins TRBV6-2 or TRBV6-3 to TRBJ2-2, with a possible D match to TRBD2 (6 bases). The V end lost 2 bases, the J end lost 1 base, and 8 bases lay between the germline ends. The CDR3 contains 15 residues. The germline V gene encodes CDR1 MNHEY and CDR2 SVGEGT. CDR3 DNA sequence: TGTGCCAGCAGTTACCGACTAGTGAACACCGGGGAGCTGTTTTTT. Encoded protein: CASSYRLVNTGELFF.

This chain uses TRBV6-6 with TRBJ1-2, with no clear D. The V end was cut by 4 bases, the J end by 6 bases, with 9 bases between. Germline V gene lookup returns CDR1 MNHNY and CDR2 SVGAGI (reference sequence). The CDR3 sequence is 12 residues long. In DNA, the CDR3 is TGTGCCAGCAGTTTAATCGGGGATGGCTACACCTTC. This sequence encodes CASSLIGDGYTF.

This clone was found a few times. The chain links TRBV5-1 to TRBJ2-3, with TRBD2 identical over 10 bases. Germline CDR1 reads SGHRS; CDR2 reads YFSETQ. The CDR3 sequence is 17 residues long. Trimming removed 0 bases from V and 6 bases from J; junction bases left unmatched: 10. CDR3 nucleotide sequence: TGCGCCAGCAGCTTGGCACCTAGCGGGGGCGCAGGGGATACGCAGTATTTT. This codes for CASSLAPSGGAGDTQYF.

This chain uses TRBV19 with TRBJ2-5; perhaps TRBD2 as D (5 bases). Trimming took 4 bases from V and 1 from J, leaving 7 bases between them. The CDR3 is 13 residues long. Germline V gene data show CDR1 as LNHDA and CDR2 as SQIVND (reference sequence). The CDR3 bases are TGTGCCAGTAGTACCGGACTCCAAGAGACCCAGTACTTC. This encodes CASSTGLQETQYF.

A single count supports this clone. This sequence joins TRBV6-2 or TRBV6-3 and TRBJ2-5, with TRBD2 matching over 8 bases. CDR1 is MNHEY and CDR2 is SVGEGT in the germline V gene. The CDR3 covers 15 residues. Trimming at V came to 4 bases and at J to 3 bases, leaving 7 bases not matched to a gene. DNA for the CDR3: TGTGCCAGCAGTTCCGCCGCAGCGGGGGAAGAGACCCAGTACTTC. It translates to CASSSAAAGEETQYF.

This chain links TRBV29-1 with TRBJ2-5, with TRBD1 matching over 7 bases. Germline CDR1 is SQVTM and CDR2 is ANQGSEA. J was trimmed by 4 bases and V by 7 bases; bases with no gene match: 6. The CDR3 runs to 12 residues. The CDR3 spells CSGGQPAETQYF. The CDR3 coding sequence is TGCAGCGGGGGACAGCCGGCAGAGACCCAGTACTTC. Using reference TRBV29-1 and TRBJ2-5 for the parts outside the CDR3, the full variable domain is SAVISQKPSRDICQRGTSLTIQCQVDSQVTMMFWYRQQPGQSLTLIATANQGSEATYESGFVIDKFPISRPNLTFSTLTVSNMSPEDSSIYLCSGGQPAETQYFGPGTRLLVL.

CDR3 in DNA: TGTGCCAGCAGCTCTCGCGGGGGAGGCTCCTACGAGCAGTACTTC. This sequence encodes CASSSRGGGSYEQYF. V usage is TRBV6-1 and J usage is TRBJ2-7, with 7 bases lining up with TRBD2. CDR3 size: 15 residues. Germline V gene data show CDR1 as MNHNS and CDR2 as SASEGT. V gave up 6 bases and J gave up 0 bases; unmatched junction bases: 8.

The V gene is TRBV2, the J gene TRBJ2-1; no definite D call. This CDR3 comprises 14 residues. Between the trimmed V and J ends, which lost 1 base and 6 bases, there was a span of 10 bases. Germline V lookup: CDR1 SNHLY, CDR2 FYNNEI. CDR3 bases: TGTGCCAGCAGTGAAGGTGGCAGGATCAATGAGCAGTTCTTC. Amino acids: CASSEGGRINEQFF.

The chain uses TRBV28 and TRBJ2-7, with D perhaps matching TRBD1 (6 bases). This CDR3 region has 13 residues. Trimming pared 3 bases from V and 3 bases from J, leaving 9 bases between. CDR1 and CDR2 from the germline V gene are MDHEN and SYDVKM. For the CDR3, the DNA is TGTGCCAGCAGTTTTGGGACAAACTACGAGCAGTACTTC. This sequence encodes CASSFGTNYEQYF.

The rearrangement links TRBV9 to TRBJ2-1, with 7 bases matching TRBD2. Losses at the gene ends were 3 bases for V and 0 bases for J; bases not matched to a gene: 9. Germline CDR1 and CDR2: SGDLS and YYNGEE. This CDR3 contains 17 residues. The CDR3 reads CASSGVAGTSSYNEQFF. The CDR3, as DNA: TGTGCCAGCAGCGGTGTAGCGGGCACGAGCTCCTACAATGAGCAGTTCTTC.

The chain joins TRBV28 to TRBJ1-1; D uncertain. The germline V and J ends were trimmed by 6 bases and 4 bases, with 15 bases remaining between them. Germline loops: CDR1 MDHEN, CDR2 SYDVKM. There are 14 residues in the CDR3. CDR3 in DNA: TGTGCCAGCAGCCCGGCGGGGAAGGTCACTGAAGCTTTCTTT. As protein: CASSPAGKVTEAFF.

This chain uses TRBV19 with TRBJ1-4; D might be TRBD1 (6 bases). The CDR3 extends over 16 amino acids. Germline assignment: CDR1 LNHDA and CDR2 SQIVND (reference sequence). Between the trimmed V and J ends, which lost 7 bases and 8 bases, there was a span of 23 bases. CDR3 DNA: TGTGCCAGTATCGATACCGCGGGGGCCCTAAAAGAAAAACTGTTTTTT. As protein: CASIDTAGALKEKLFF.

The gene calls are TRBV11-3 and TRBJ1-4; D remains ambiguous. The CDR3 length is 19 residues. Per germline, CDR1 SGHNT and CDR2 YENEEA. The V end was cut by 2 bases, the J end by 0 bases, with 19 bases between. The CDR3 bases are TGTGCCAGCAGCTTAATACCCTGGGTACCCGCAGCAACTAATGAAAAACTGTTTTTT. Translation: CASSLIPWVPAATNEKLFF.

The V call is TRBV24-1, the J call TRBJ1-2, with 7 nucleotides matching TRBD1. CDR3 size: 15 residues. V was pared by 3 bases and J by 5 bases, with 8 bases of the junction left unmatched. Germline CDR1 reads KGHDR; CDR2 reads SFDVKD. CDR3 bases: TGTGCCACCAGTGATCCCCGACAGGGATCGTATGGCTACACCTTC. It translates to CATSDPRQGSYGYTF.

The sample holds a few counts of this clone. The J gene is TRBJ1-1, the V gene TRBV28; TRBD1 is a possible D gene (6 bases). The CDR3 is 13 residues long. The germline V gene has CDR1 MDHEN and CDR2 SYDVKM. V was shortened by 6 bases and J by 3 bases, with 11 bases between the two germline ends. CDR3 amino acids: CASRNRVYTEAFF. The CDR3 DNA sequence: TGTGCCAGCAGAAACAGGGTTTACACTGAAGCTTTCTTT.

This rearrangement joins TRBV6-5 to TRBJ1-2; D not resolved. The germline V and J ends were trimmed by 5 bases and 5 bases, with 12 bases remaining between them. CDR1 is MNHEY, CDR2 SVGAGI, per germline. The CDR3 runs 13 residues. DNA for the CDR3: TGTGCCAGCAGTAGAAAGGCTGCGTATGGCTACACCTTC. Residues: CASSRKAAYGYTF.

The chain uses TRBV28 and TRBJ1-4; possible D gene TRBD1, 5 bases. Trimming removed 4 bases at V and 2 bases at J, with 11 bases between. The CDR3 contains 15 residues. CDR1 MDHEN and CDR2 SYDVKM come from the germline V gene. For the CDR3, the DNA is TGTGCCAGCAGTTACCAGGGACCGACTAATGAAAAACTGTTTTTT. Amino acids: CASSYQGPTNEKLFF.

V and J are TRBV5-5 and TRBJ1-3; D may be TRBD1 (6 bases). CDR1 is SGHKS and CDR2 is YYEKEE in the germline V gene (reference sequence). The V end was cut by 2 bases, the J end by 7 bases, with 19 bases between. CDR3 length: 16 amino acids. CDR3 coding DNA: TGTGCCAGCAGCTTAACCGACAGGATTAGGAGTAACACCATATATTTT. Translating gives CASSLTDRIRSNTIYF.